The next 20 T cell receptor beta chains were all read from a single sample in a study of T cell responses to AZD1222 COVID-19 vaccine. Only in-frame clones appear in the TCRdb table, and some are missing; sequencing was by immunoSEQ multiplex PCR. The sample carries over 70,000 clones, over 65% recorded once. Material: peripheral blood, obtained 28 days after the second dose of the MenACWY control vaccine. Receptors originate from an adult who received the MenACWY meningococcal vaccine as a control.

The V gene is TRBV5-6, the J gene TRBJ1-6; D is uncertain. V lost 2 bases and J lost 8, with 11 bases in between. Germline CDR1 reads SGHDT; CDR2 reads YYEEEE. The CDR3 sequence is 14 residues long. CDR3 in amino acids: CASSFLIRDSPLHF. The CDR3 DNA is TGTGCCAGCAGCTTCTTAATACGAGATTCACCCCTCCACTTT.

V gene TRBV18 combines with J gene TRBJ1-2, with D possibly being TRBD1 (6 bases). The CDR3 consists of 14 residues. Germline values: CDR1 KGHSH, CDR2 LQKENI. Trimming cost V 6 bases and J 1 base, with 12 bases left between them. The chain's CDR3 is CASSETGFNYGYTF. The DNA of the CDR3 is TGTGCCAGCTCGGAGACAGGCTTTAACTATGGCTACACCTTC.

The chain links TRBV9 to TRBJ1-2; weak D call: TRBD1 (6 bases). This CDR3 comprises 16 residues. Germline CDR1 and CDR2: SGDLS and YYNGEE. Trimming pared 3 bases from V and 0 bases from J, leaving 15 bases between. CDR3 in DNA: TGTGCCAGCAGCGGATCCAGGGGTACTTCTAACTATGGCTACACCTTC. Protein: CASSGSRGTSNYGYTF.

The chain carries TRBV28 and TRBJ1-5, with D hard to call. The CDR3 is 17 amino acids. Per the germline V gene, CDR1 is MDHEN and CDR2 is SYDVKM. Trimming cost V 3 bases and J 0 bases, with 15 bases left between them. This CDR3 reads CASSFFSGLYSNQPQHF. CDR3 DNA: TGTGCCAGCAGTTTCTTCTCGGGCCTGTATAGCAATCAGCCCCAGCATTTT. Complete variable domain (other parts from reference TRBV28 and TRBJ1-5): DVKVTQSSRYLVKRTGEKVFLECVQDMDHENMFWYRQDPGLGLRLIYFSYDVKMKEKGDIPEGYSVSREKKERFSLILESASTNQTSMYLCASSFFSGLYSNQPQHFGDGTRLSIL.

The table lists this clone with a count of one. The CDR3 DNA reads TGCGCCAGCAGAGTGACAGGGGGCCTAACCGGGGAGCTGTTTTTT. This encodes CASRVTGGLTGELFF. The chain uses TRBV5-1 and TRBJ2-2; 10 bases match TRBD1. The CDR3 has 15 amino acids. J lost 5 bases, V lost 5 bases, and 6 bases had no gene match. Per germline, CDR1 SGHRS and CDR2 YFSETQ.

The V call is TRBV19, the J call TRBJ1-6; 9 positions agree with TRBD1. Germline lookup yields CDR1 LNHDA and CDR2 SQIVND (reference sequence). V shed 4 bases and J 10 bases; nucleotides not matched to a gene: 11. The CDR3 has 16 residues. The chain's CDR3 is CASSTLRTGVSSPLHF. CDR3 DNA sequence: TGTGCCAGTAGTACCCTACGGACAGGGGTTAGCTCACCCCTCCACTTT.

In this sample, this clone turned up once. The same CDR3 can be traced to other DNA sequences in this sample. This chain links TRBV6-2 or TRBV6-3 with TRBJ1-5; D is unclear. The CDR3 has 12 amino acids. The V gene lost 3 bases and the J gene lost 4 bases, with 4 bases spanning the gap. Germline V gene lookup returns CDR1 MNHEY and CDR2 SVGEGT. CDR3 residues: CASSYFNQPQHF. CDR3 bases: TGTGCCAGCAGTTATTTTAATCAGCCCCAGCATTTT.

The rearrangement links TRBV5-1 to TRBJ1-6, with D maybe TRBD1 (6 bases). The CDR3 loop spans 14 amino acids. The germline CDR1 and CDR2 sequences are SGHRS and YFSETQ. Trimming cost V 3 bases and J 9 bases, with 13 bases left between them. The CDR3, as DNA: TGCGCCAGCAGCTCGGACAGCAACGGTTCACCCCTCCACTTT. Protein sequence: CASSSDSNGSPLHF.

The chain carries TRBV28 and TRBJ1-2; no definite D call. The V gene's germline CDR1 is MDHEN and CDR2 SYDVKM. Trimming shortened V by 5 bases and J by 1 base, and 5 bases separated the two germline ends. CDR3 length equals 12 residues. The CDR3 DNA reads TGTGCCAGCAGTACGGTTAACTATGGCTACACCTTC. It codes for CASSTVNYGYTF.

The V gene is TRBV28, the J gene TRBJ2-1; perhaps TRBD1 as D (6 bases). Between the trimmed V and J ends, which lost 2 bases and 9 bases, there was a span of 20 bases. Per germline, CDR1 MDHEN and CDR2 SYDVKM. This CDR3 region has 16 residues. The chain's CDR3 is CASSLRGRYSEVEQFF. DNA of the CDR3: TGTGCCAGCAGTTTAAGGGGGAGATACTCTGAAGTTGAGCAGTTCTTC.

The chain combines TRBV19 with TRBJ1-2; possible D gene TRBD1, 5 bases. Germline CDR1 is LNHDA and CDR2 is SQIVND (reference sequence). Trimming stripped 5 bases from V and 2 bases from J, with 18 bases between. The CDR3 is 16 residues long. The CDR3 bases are TGTGCCAGTAGTCCACCCGGGACCTTAAGAAACTATGGCTACACCTTC. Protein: CASSPPGTLRNYGYTF.

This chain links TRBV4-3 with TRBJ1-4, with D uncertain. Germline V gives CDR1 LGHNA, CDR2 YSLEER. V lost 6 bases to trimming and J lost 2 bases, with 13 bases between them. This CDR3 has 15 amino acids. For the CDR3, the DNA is TGCGCCAGCAGTCGAAACTTTAAGACTAATGAAAAACTGTTTTTT. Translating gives CASSRNFKTNEKLFF.

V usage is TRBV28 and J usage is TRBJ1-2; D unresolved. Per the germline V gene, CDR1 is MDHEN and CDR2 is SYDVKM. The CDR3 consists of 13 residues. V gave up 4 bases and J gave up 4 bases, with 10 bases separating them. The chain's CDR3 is CASSSGRSYGYTF. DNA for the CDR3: TGTGCCAGCAGTTCTGGACGCAGCTATGGCTACACCTTC.

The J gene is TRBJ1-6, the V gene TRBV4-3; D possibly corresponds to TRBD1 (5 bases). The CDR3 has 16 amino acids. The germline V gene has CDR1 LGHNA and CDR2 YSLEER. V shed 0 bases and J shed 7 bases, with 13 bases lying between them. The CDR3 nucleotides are TGCGCCAGCAGCCAAGATTGGGGGTTTGCGAATTCACCCCTCCACTTT. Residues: CASSQDWGFANSPLHF.

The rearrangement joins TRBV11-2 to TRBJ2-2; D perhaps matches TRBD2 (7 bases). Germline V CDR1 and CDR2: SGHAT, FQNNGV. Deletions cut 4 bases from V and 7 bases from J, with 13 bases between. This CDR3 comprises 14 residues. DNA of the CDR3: TGTGCCAGCAGCTACGGGGGGCCGGGCGGGGAGCTGTTTTTT. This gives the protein CASSYGGPGGELFF.

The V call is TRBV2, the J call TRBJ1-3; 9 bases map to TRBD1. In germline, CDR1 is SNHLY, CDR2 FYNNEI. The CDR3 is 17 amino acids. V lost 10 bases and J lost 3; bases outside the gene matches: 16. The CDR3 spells CAITGQGRGSGGNTIYF. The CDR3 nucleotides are TGTGCCATAACCGGACAGGGGAGGGGAAGTGGTGGAAACACCATATATTTT. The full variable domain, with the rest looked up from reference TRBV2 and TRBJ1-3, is EPEVTQTPSHQVTQMGQEVILRCVPISNHLYFYWYRQILGQKVEFLVSFYNNEISEKSEIFDDQFSVERPDGSNFTLKIRSTKLEDSAMYFCAITGQGRGSGGNTIYFGEGSWLTVV.

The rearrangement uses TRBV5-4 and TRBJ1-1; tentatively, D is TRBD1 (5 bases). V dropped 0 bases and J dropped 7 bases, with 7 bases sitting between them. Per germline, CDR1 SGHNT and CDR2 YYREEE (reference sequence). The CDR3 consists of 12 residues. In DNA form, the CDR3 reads TGTGCCAGCAGCTTGGCGGGACTTGAAGCTTTCTTT. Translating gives CASSLAGLEAFF.

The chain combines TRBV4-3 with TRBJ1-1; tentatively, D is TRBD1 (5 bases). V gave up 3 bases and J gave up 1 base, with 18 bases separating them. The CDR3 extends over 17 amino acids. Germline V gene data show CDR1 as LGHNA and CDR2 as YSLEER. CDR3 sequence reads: CASSQGVSGTTNTEAFF. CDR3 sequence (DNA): TGCGCCAGCAGCCAGGGCGTATCAGGGACGACGAACACTGAAGCTTTCTTT.

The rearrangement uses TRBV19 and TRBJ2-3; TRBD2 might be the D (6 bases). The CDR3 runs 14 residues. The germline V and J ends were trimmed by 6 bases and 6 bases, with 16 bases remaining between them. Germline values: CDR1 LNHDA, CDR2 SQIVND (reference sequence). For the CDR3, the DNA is TGTGCCAGTAGCCCCGCGCGGGGTACGGATACGCAGTATTTT. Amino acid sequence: CASSPARGTDTQYF.

The CDR3 protein is CASSQVQGLTEAFF. CDR3 nucleotide sequence: TGTGCCAGCAGCCAAGTGCAGGGACTCACTGAAGCTTTCTTT. This chain uses TRBV3-1 (or the pseudogene TRBV3-2) with TRBJ1-1; TRBD1 might be the D (5 bases). Deletions cut 1 base from V and 4 bases from J, with 10 bases between. CDR1 and CDR2 (germline): LGHDT, YNNKEL (reference sequence). This CDR3 is 14 amino acids long.